This is a list of T cell receptor beta chains from one sample in a study of T-cell reconstitution after alpha-beta-depleted transplantation in children. TCRdb recomputed calls from the PCR reads with MiXCR, one row per CDR3 protein. The table includes about 540,000 distinct CDR3 sequences, about 18% detected once. This specimen was PBMCs from the stem cell graft donor, taken from the stem cell graft. These receptors all stem from a human donor who donated a stem cell graft to a child with acute lymphoblastic leukemia. The CDR3 runs from the conserved cysteine through the conserved F or W. The D gene is left open where the match is weak. The size entry is marked missing in some rows and otherwise reads once, few, many or a size class.

CDR3 protein: CASSRGGRPHEQYF; CDR3 DNA: TGCGCCAGCAGCCGGGGCGGGAGGCCCCACGAGCAGTACTTC; clone size: NA; J gene: TRBJ2-7; D gene: TRBD2; V gene: TRBV4-1
CDR3 protein: CASSSDSQQETQYF; CDR3 DNA: TGTGCCAGCAGCTCGGACAGCCAACAAGAGACCCAGTACTTC; clone size: NA; J gene: TRBJ2-5; D gene: NA; V gene: TRBV7-9
CDR3 protein: CASSSVLQPYEQYF; CDR3 DNA: TGTGCCAGCAGTTCTGTACTACAGCCCTACGAGCAGTACTTC; clone size: NA; J gene: TRBJ2-7; D gene: NA; V gene: TRBV6-5
CDR3 protein: CASSRTVGNSRAGELFF; CDR3 DNA: TGTGCCAGCAGCCGGACAGTAGGCAACTCCAGGGCCGGGGAGCTGTTTTTT; clone size: NA; J gene: TRBJ2-2; D gene: NA; V gene: TRBV7-2
CDR3 protein: CASSSLGQGGGELFF; CDR3 DNA: TGTGCCAGCAGTTCCCTCGGACAGGGGGGCGGGGAGCTGTTTTTT; clone size: few; J gene: TRBJ2-2; D gene: TRBD1; V gene: TRBV27
CDR3 protein: CSAREEGRQETQYF; CDR3 DNA: TGCAGTGCTAGAGAGGAGGGCAGGCAAGAGACCCAGTACTTC; clone size: few; J gene: TRBJ2-5; D gene: NA; V gene: TRBV20-1
CDR3 protein: CASSLALWPTHF; CDR3 DNA: TGTGCCAGCAGTTTAGCACTTTGGCCCACCCACTTC; clone size: NA; J gene: TRBJ2-7; D gene: NA; V gene: TRBV12-3/TRBV12-4
CDR3 protein: CASSEASGSGSDTQYF; CDR3 DNA: TGTGCCAGCAGTGAGGCAAGCGGGAGCGGGTCGGATACGCAGTATTTT; clone size: NA; J gene: TRBJ2-3; D gene: TRBD2; V gene: TRBV6-1
CDR3 protein: CASSPLESYEQYF; CDR3 DNA: TGTGCCAGCAGCCCACTCGAGTCCTACGAGCAGTACTTC; clone size: few; J gene: TRBJ2-7; D gene: NA; V gene: TRBV12-3/TRBV12-4
CDR3 protein: CASSLDDYSYEQYF; CDR3 DNA: TGTGCCAGCAGTTTAGACGACTACTCCTACGAGCAGTACTTC; clone size: few; J gene: TRBJ2-7; D gene: NA; V gene: TRBV12-3/TRBV12-4
CDR3 protein: CASSRVVGYEETQYF; CDR3 DNA: TGTGCCAGCAGCCGTGTCGTTGGTTACGAAGAGACCCAGTACTTC; clone size: few; J gene: TRBJ2-5; D gene: NA; V gene: TRBV7-9
CDR3 protein: CAPGKASVNYEQYF; CDR3 DNA: TGTGCCCCTGGAAAGGCTAGCGTGAACTACGAGCAGTACTTC; clone size: NA; J gene: TRBJ2-7; D gene: NA; V gene: TRBV15
CDR3 protein: CASSSLRSSGRVGETQYF; CDR3 DNA: TGTGCCAGCAGCTCCTTGCGGTCTAGCGGGAGGGTCGGGGAGACCCAGTACTTC; clone size: few; J gene: TRBJ2-5; D gene: TRBD2; V gene: TRBV7-9
CDR3 protein: CASSLKLAGNEQYF; CDR3 DNA: TGTGCCAGCAGCTTAAAACTAGCGGGTAACGAGCAGTACTTC; clone size: NA; J gene: TRBJ2-7; D gene: TRBD2; V gene: TRBV13
CDR3 protein: CASGILSGNTIYF; CDR3 DNA: TGTGCCAGTGGGATACTCTCTGGAAACACCATATATTTT; clone size: NA; J gene: TRBJ1-3; D gene: NA; V gene: TRBV2
CDR3 protein: CASSGDSNQPQHF; CDR3 DNA: TGTGCCAGCAGCGGGGATAGCAATCAGCCCCAGCATTTT; clone size: few; J gene: TRBJ1-5; D gene: NA; V gene: TRBV5-8
CDR3 protein: CASSSGLAFTDTQYF; CDR3 DNA: TGTGCCAGCAGTTCGGGACTAGCCTTCACAGATACGCAGTATTTT; clone size: few; J gene: TRBJ2-3; D gene: TRBD2; V gene: TRBV27
CDR3 protein: CASSRAGGTGELFF; CDR3 DNA: TGTGCCAGCTCACGAGCGGGAGGGACCGGGGAGCTGTTTTTT; clone size: few; J gene: TRBJ2-2; D gene: TRBD2; V gene: TRBV18
CDR3 protein: CASSLGFETQYF; CDR3 DNA: TGCGCCAGCAGCTTGGGATTCGAGACCCAGTACTTC; clone size: many; J gene: TRBJ2-5; D gene: NA; V gene: TRBV5-1
CDR3 protein: CASSFARPSTDTQYF; CDR3 DNA: TGTGCCAGCAGCTTCGCGAGACCTAGCACAGATACGCAGTATTTT; clone size: few; J gene: TRBJ2-3; D gene: NA; V gene: TRBV7-9
CDR3 protein: CASSQIGITLSGNTIYF; CDR3 DNA: TGTGCCAGCAGCCAAATTGGGATCACCCTCTCTGGAAACACCATATATTTT; clone size: few; J gene: TRBJ1-3; D gene: NA; V gene: TRBV4-2
CDR3 protein: CASSSSAEQYF; CDR3 DNA: TGTGCCAGCTCCTCTAGCGCCGAGCAGTACTTC; clone size: NA; J gene: TRBJ2-7; D gene: NA; V gene: TRBV11-2